The text below deals with one TCR beta chain. This clonotype was observed a single time. What antigen it recognizes has not been identified. Qualities for individual bases were not recorded, and no much larger clone is one base off. A single read offers scant evidence. The data belong to a study of T cells in Graves' hyperthyroidism and ophthalmopathy (dated 2019 in TCRdb). Describing the broader study: Peripheral blood was collected at initial diagnosis, before any treatment. TCR V-J signatures able to tell the groups apart were searched for in a discovery cohort of 95 to 100 patients, of whom about 40 had Graves' ophthalmopathy and roughly 59 had stable Graves' hyperthyroidism. Whether ophthalmopathy could be predicted prospectively was tested in an independent validation cohort made up of approximately 19 hyperthyroidism patients plus 17 patients who later progressed to ophthalmopathy. The 100 discovery patients were randomly divided into training and test sets at a 7:3 ratio. In about 6 Graves' hyperthyroidism patients, the study also compared T-cell repertoires from thyroid tissue with T-cell repertoires from blood. After sampling, hyperthyroidism patients received methimazole starting at 30 mg daily, and ophthalmopathy patients received high-dose intravenous methylprednisolone. According to the paper, TCR Vbeta CDR3 sequencing was carried out on 120 to 150 peripheral blood samples, which came from approximately 43 ophthalmopathy, roughly 75 hyperthyroidism and approximately 17 progressor patients.

The hyperthyroidism patients were between 18 and 65 years old and newly diagnosed, with a disease duration of less than 2 months. Any patient with an uncontrolled infection, another autoimmune disease, pregnancy or lactation was excluded. Diagnoses relied on clinical symptoms, serum thyroxine and TRAb, thyroid ultrasound and orbital computed tomography. Blood from progressor patients was drawn when they were first diagnosed with hyperthyroidism, before any ophthalmopathy symptoms appeared. PBMCs were isolated from 8 to 10 ml of fresh peripheral blood by Ficoll-Paque density gradient centrifugation. Progressor patients were first diagnosed with Graves' hyperthyroidism and then developed ophthalmopathy during follow-up. Total RNA was extracted using Trizol reagent, and RNA quality was assessed on an Agilent 2100 Bioanalyzer. A distance of 12 bases separates the germline ends of V and J, which lose 3 bases and 4 bases respectively. The germline V gene yields SNHLY for CDR1 and FYNNEI for CDR2. Including the terminal cysteine and phenylalanine, the CDR3 comprises 14 residues. Here the CDR3 DNA is all that survives: 42 bases in frame from base 1.

Overall results and qualifications from the work: Blood samples also contained most of the expanded thyroid clonotypes (frequency above 0.001), which suggests that blood repertoires may reflect thyroid immune responses. A model built on a 13 V-J signature distinguished ophthalmopathy from stable hyperthyroidism, reaching approximately 89% sensitivity and about 81% specificity in cross-validation and 80%/75% in testing. Sample size was not statistically predetermined, and investigators were not blinded to group allocation. In validation, progression to ophthalmopathy was predicted by the model with roughly 69% sensitivity and roughly 72% specificity, a median of roughly six months before onset.

TCR beta CDR3 regions were amplified from RNA transcripts. The first round of RT-PCR for the TCR CDR3 was performed with the HTBI primer set and the Qiagen OneStep RT-PCR kit. The libraries were constructed in a second round of multiplex PCR and then size-selected and purified. Paired-end sequencing of the libraries was performed with 100 bp reads on an Illumina HiSeq2000. In the original analysis: SOAPnuke was used to process the raw data, removing reads that contained adapters or uncalled bases, had a mean Phred below 15, or lacked an exact match to the constant primer or identifier. COPE v1.2.5 was used to merge the high-quality paired reads, and each unique nucleotide sequence was defined as a clonotype. MiTCR v1.1 was used to align the clonotypes against IMGT TRBV, TRBD and TRBJ reference segments. The analysis included only V-J combinations with a frequency above 0.0001, which together covered 99% to 99.2% of the repertoires. A TCS score was defined as the ratio between F50 (clonal expansion) and ExV (chaos), using BLOSUM62-based TCRdist between CDR3 peptides within each V-J. Welch's t-statistics and random forest reduced around 520 V-J features to about 12, which were used in a naive Bayes classifier (R e1071). The public reads were run again by TCRdb, first through fastp at Q25 and then through MiXCR, and only productive beta chains were kept. Rows matching on CDR3 protein sequence are summarized as one entry with the most common DNA and genes. TCRdb's processing, not the study's, gives the V and J calls here. The sample table lists fewer than 450,000 distinct CDR3 sequences, roughly a sixth of them with a count of one. Of the sample, around a third falls within the top ten clones.

The receptor was isolated from a woman aged 25 to 39 with Graves' hyperthyroidism that later progressed to Graves' ophthalmopathy. The rearrangement combines TRBV2 with TRBJ2-5, with the identity of the D gene unclear. The sequenced sample consisted of blood. The CDR3 amino acid sequence is: CASSERILRETQYF. Read as DNA, the sequence is TGTGCCAGCAGTGAGCGGATTCTCCGAGAGACCCAGTACTTC.